Shown below are 15 T cell receptor beta chains from a single sample sequenced in a study of CXCR3-negative and CXCR3-positive naive CD8 T cells. Study findings and constraints: The study found more hydrophobic TRB CDR3s in CXCR3-positive naive cells than in CXCR3-negative naive cells.

No antigen has been identified for these receptors. In preparing the TRB cDNA libraries, 5' RACE with UMI labels was used. TCRdb reworked the 5' RACE reads into one entry per CDR3 protein, no DNA. The sample totals around 160,000 distinct CDR3 sequences; its top ten clones hold 0.25% to 0.3%. Sequences were obtained from naive CXCR3+ CD8+ T cells from blood. Indicated subset: CD45RO-CCR7+CD27+CD95- naive CD8+ T cells expressing CXCR3 (TNR3+). These receptors came from a human donor in good health. Some clones in this sample may be carry-over from other donors' samples.

The rearrangement links TRBV29-1 to TRBJ2-1. The germline gives CDR1 SQVTM, CDR2 ANQGSEA. CDR3 length: 12 residues. The CDR3 is CSVRTVGFEQFF.

The genes are TRBV11-2 and TRBJ2-3; TCRdb indicates TRBD2, and absent DNA this call remains unverified. The CDR3 runs to 17 residues. Germline lookup yields CDR1 SGHAT and CDR2 FQNNGV. CDR3 sequence: CASSLGGLAGPGDTQYF.

The chain has TRBV29-1 and TRBJ2-5. Germline V gene sequence: CDR1 SQVTM, CDR2 ANQGSEA. The CDR3 consists of 14 residues. CDR3 loop: CSVPTSDYQETQYF.

V gene TRBV6-2 or TRBV6-3 combines with J gene TRBJ2-1. The germline gives CDR1 MNHEY, CDR2 SVGEGT. This CDR3 spans 14 amino acids. The CDR3 sequence: CASSYVRKDNEQFF.

CDR3 amino acids: CASSQGFESGELFF. The chain employs TRBV4-2 and TRBJ2-2. The CDR3 totals 14 residues. Germline V gene data show CDR1 as LGHNA and CDR2 as YNFKEQ.

This chain uses TRBV7-9 with TRBJ2-3; with no DNA, the TCRdb D assignment of TRBD1 cannot be verified. CDR1 is SEHNR and CDR2 is FQNEAQ in the germline V gene (reference sequence). The CDR3 runs to 14 residues. The CDR3 loop reads CASSPAHGGDTQYF.

This chain connects TRBV10-3 to TRBJ2-1; the TCRdb D gene call, TRBD2, has no DNA to confirm it. CDR3 size: 17 residues. Germline assignment: CDR1 ENHRY and CDR2 SYGVKD. The CDR3 is CAISEASGRMAYNEQFF.

The chain recombines TRBV20-1 with TRBJ2-3; TCRdb names TRBD2, which stays unverified in the absence of DNA. The CDR3 contains 15 residues. Germline assignment: CDR1 DFQATT and CDR2 SNEGSKA (reference sequence). The CDR3 loop reads CSAPSLGSRAGTQYF.

The V gene is TRBV20-1, the J gene TRBJ2-5; TCRdb picks TRBD2, but there is no DNA to check that call. Germline assignment: CDR1 DFQATT and CDR2 SNEGSKA (reference sequence). CDR3 length: 15 residues. CDR3 amino acids: CSASLAGALGETQYF.

V gene TRBV28 combines with J gene TRBJ2-3. The germline V gene has CDR1 MDHEN and CDR2 SYDVKM. The CDR3 spans 15 residues. CDR3 loop: CASTLGAKGTDTQYF.

The chain joins TRBV12-3 or TRBV12-4 to TRBJ2-2. This CDR3 spans 13 amino acids. CDR3 sequence reads: CASSLGVGGELFF.

The chain is built from TRBV6-2 or TRBV6-3 and TRBJ1-1; absent DNA, TCRdb's TRBD1 call cannot be checked. Germline loops: CDR1 MNHEY, CDR2 SVGEGT. The CDR3 extends over 11 amino acids. The chain's CDR3 is CATVRATEAFF.

The V and J genes are TRBV7-9 and TRBJ2-7; the D gene TCRdb calls, TRBD1, cannot be checked with no DNA. In germline, CDR1 is SEHNR, CDR2 FQNEAQ (reference sequence). The CDR3 length is 11 residues. The CDR3 is CASSTGYEQYF.

V usage is TRBV6-2 or TRBV6-3 and J usage is TRBJ2-1; the TCRdb call, TRBD2, lacks DNA for checking. Germline values: CDR1 MNHEY, CDR2 SVGEGT. This CDR3 comprises 15 residues. The CDR3 sequence: CASRDVLAGGDVQFF.

The gene calls are TRBV7-2 and TRBJ2-7; TCRdb calls TRBD2, which cannot be checked without DNA. The CDR3 runs 18 residues. Germline CDR1 and CDR2: SGHTA and FQGNSA. CDR3 in amino acids: CASSLTPGGADNSYEQYF.